This T cell receptor (beta chain) was sequenced in a study of T cell responses to AZD1222 COVID-19 vaccine (dated by TCRdb to about 2021). In the study overall: TCR sequencing was performed for 230 to 250 trial participants, of whom some 200 were given two doses of AZD1222 and around 25 were given two doses of MenACWY control vaccine. Trial participants were enrolled by age into subgroups of 18-55, 56-69 and 70-plus years, and roughly 150, 30 and 60 TCR-sequenced participants, respectively, were included in these subgroups.

Study-wide findings and limitations: Participants were mostly white British, with more females than males. The authors suggested clonal diversity may have been underestimated. Because no day 14 peak-response samples were available, repertoires were characterized only after the peak T cell response. Conclusions about previously exposed vaccinees are limited, since just five or six AZD1222 recipients were seropositive for SARS-CoV-2 at baseline. In the small 56-69-year group, the increase in depth fell short of significance, most likely because of low power. Reportedly, close to half of the unique spike-specific TCRs recognized epitopes lying outside the regions that are mutated in the B.1.351 and B.1.1.7 variants. A significant rise in spike-specific TCR breadth and depth was observed after two AZD1222 doses relative to day 0 and relative to MenACWY recipients. Vaccine-associated CD4 TCRs spanned the whole spike protein, with dominant responses in regions 160-218 and 743-854.

The time point label on this specimen signifies: about 28 days (+/-7) after the second vaccine dose. AZD1222 recipients with second doses at about 4 weeks or about 12 weeks were pooled, because spike-specific TCR depth and breadth did not differ between schedules. Vaccinee samples were obtained from the UK trials COV001 and COV002, which included a single-blind randomized controlled phase 2/3 trial of AZD1222 (ChAdOx1 nCoV-19) in healthy adults. For TCRbeta chain sequencing, PBMC samples from trial participants were taken at day 0 and at day 28 after the second dose. CDR1 LNHDA and CDR2 SQIVND were looked up in the germline V gene (reference sequence). Germline trimming amounts to 3 bases on V and 7 bases on J, with 2 as the count of junction bases outside the gene matches. The CDR3 measures 12 amino acids from cysteine to phenylalanine. Left in the record is the CDR3 DNA by itself, 36 bases read in frame from the first base.

Worth noting for this clone: Its antigen has not been determined. Base qualities were left out, and no much larger clone turns up one base away.

The CDR3 regions of human TCRbeta chains were analyzed by immunosequencing. The source study handled its data this way. Repertoire TCRs were checked for matches against a reference library of SARS-CoV-2-specific TCRs that had been generated using the MIRA antigen-specificity platform. Breadth was defined as the fraction of unique TCRs that were SARS-CoV-2-associated, and depth was defined as the fraction of total T cells that were SARS-CoV-2-associated. Each spike-specific TCR was assigned to its reactive spike region and to a CD4 or CD8 class using the MIRA data. Log10-transformed breadth and depth values were compared by one-way ANOVA with Sidak's multiple comparisons tests. The source is immuneACCESS, and TCRdb retained only in-frame sequences with V and J called. Part of the clones is not carried over; for the studies checked, unresolved V genes explain less than half of this, and the remainder is unexplained. Clone size and the V and J calls come from that table; the DNA yielded D and trimming. The sample table contains about 110,000 clones; only one count was recorded for roughly 92% of them. In total, the top ten clones hold 2% to 2.5% of the sample.

This chain is built from TRBV19 and TRBJ1-1, with 7 bases matching TRBD1. This specimen was peripheral blood, taken 28 days after the second AZD1222 dose. The sequence was obtained from an adult who received the AZD1222 COVID-19 vaccine. Here is the DNA: TGTGCCAGTAGTATTAGGACAGGTGAAGCTTTCTTT. This codes for CASSIRTGEAFF.